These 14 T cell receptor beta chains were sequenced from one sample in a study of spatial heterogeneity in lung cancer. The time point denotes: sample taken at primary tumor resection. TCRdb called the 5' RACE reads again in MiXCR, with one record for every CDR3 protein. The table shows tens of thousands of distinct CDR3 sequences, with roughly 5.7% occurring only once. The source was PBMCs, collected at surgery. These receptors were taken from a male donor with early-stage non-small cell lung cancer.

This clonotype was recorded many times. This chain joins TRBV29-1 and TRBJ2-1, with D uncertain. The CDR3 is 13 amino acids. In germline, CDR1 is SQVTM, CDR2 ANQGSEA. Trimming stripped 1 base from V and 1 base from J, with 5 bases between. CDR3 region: CSVEGVSYNEQFF. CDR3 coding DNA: TGCAGCGTTGAAGGGGTTTCCTACAATGAGCAGTTCTTC.

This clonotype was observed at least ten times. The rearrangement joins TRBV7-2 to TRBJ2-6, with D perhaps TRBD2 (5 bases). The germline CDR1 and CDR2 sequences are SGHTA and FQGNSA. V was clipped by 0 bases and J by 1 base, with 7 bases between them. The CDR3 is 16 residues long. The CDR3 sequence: CASSLASGSGANVLTF. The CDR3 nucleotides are TGTGCCAGCAGCTTAGCGTCGGGGTCTGGGGCCAACGTCCTGACTTTC. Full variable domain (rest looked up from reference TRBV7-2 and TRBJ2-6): GAGVSQSPSNKVTEKGKDVELRCDPISGHTALYWYRQSLGQGLEFLIYFQGNSAPDKSGLPSDRFSAERTGGSVSTLTIQRTQQEDSAVYLCASSLASGSGANVLTFGAGSRLTVL.

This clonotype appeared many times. The CDR3 loop is CASSSGTGSNTGELFF. CDR3 in DNA: TGTGCCAGCAGTTCCGGGACAGGGTCGAACACCGGGGAGCTGTTTTTT. The rearrangement joins TRBV28 to TRBJ2-2, with TRBD1 identical over 9 bases. The trim removed 4 bases at V and 0 bases at J, leaving 3 bases unmatched. The CDR3 runs to 16 residues. From germline, CDR1 is MDHEN and CDR2 SYDVKM. The full variable domain, rest sourced from reference TRBV28 and TRBJ2-2, is DVKVTQSSRYLVKRTGEKVFLECVQDMDHENMFWYRQDPGLGLRLIYFSYDVKMKEKGDIPEGYSVSREKKERFSLILESASTNQTSMYLCASSSGTGSNTGELFFGEGSRLTVL.

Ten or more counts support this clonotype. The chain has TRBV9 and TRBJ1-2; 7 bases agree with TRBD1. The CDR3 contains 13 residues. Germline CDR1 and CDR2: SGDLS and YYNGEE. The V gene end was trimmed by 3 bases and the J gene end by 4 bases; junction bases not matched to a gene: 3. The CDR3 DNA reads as TGTGCCAGCAGCGAGGGACAGAGCTATGGCTACACCTTC. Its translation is CASSEGQSYGYTF.

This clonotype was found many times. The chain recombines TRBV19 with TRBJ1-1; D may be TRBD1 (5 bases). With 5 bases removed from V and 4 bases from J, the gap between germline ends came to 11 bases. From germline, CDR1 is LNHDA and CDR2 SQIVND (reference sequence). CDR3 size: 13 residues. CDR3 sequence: CASSERQRTEAFF. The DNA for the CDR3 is TGTGCCAGTAGTGAGCGACAGCGCACTGAAGCTTTCTTT.

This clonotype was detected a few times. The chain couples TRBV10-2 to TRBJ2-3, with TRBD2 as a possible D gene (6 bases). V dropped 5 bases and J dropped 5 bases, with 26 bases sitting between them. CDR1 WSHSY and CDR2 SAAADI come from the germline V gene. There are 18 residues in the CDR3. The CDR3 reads CASSLSTDGSPSGDTQYF. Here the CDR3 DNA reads TGCGCCAGCAGTTTATCAACGGACGGGAGTCCCTCCGGAGATACGCAGTATTTT.

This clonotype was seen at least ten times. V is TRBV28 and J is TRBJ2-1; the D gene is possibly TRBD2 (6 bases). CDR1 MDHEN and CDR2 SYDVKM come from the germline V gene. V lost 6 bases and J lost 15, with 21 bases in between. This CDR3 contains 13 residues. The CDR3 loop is CASRWRPGHGGFF. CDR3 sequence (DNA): TGTGCCAGCAGGTGGAGACCGGGCCACGGGGGGTTCTTC.

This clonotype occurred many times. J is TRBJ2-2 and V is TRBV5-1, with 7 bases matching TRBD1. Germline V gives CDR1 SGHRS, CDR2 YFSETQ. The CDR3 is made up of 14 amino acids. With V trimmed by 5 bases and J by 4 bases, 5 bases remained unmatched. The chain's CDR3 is CASREPGGTGELFF. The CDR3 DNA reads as TGCGCCAGCAGGGAGCCAGGGGGCACCGGGGAGCTGTTTTTT.

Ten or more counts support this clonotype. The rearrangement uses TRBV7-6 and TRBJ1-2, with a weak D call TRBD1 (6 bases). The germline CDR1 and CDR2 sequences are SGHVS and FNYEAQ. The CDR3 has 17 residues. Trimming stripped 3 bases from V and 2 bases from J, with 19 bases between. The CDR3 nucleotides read TGTGCCAGCAGCTTTCGGTTGGGGGGCCCCTTAAACTATGGCTACACCTTC. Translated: CASSFRLGGPLNYGYTF.

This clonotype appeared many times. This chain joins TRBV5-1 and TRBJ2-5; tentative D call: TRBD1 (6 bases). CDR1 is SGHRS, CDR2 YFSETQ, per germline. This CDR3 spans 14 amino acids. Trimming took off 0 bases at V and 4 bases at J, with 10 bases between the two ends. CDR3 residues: CASSLGQDLETQYF. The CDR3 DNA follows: TGCGCCAGCAGCTTGGGACAGGATTTAGAGACCCAGTACTTC.

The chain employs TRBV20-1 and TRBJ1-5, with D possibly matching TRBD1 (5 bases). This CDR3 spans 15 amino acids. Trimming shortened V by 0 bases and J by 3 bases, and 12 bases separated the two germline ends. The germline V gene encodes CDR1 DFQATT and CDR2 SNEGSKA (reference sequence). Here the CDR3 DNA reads TGCAGTGCTAGAGATGGGGGGGAGCCCAATCAGCCCCAGCATTTT. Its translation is CSARDGGEPNQPQHF.

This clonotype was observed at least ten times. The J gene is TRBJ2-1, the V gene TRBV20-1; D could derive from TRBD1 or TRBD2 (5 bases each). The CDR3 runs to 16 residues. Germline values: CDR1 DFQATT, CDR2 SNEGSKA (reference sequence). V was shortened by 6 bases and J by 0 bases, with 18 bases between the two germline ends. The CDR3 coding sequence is TGCAGTGCCCTCTGGGGGAGCGAGAGCTCCTACAATGAGCAGTTCTTC. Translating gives CSALWGSESSYNEQFF.

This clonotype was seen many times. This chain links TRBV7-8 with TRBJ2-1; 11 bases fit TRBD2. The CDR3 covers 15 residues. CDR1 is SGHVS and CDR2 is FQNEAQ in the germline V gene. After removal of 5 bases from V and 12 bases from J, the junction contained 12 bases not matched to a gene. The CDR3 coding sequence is TGTGCCAGCAGCCTCTCTAGCGGGAGGTCTCAGGGGCAGTTCTTC. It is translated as CASSLSSGRSQGQFF. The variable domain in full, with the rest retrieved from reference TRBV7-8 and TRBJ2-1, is GAGVSQSPRYKVAKRGQDVALRCDPISGHVSLFWYQQALGQGPEFLTYFQNEAQLDKSGLPSDRFFAERPEGSVSTLKIQRTQQEDSAVYLCASSLSSGRSQGQFFGPGTRLTVL.

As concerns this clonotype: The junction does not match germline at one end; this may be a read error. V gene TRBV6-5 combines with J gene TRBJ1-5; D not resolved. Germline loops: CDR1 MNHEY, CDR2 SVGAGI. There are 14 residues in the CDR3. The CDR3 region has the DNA TGTGCCAGCAGTGAGGGTTATAGCAATCAGCACCAGCATTTT. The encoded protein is CASSEGYSNQHQHF.